The table lists the clone carrying this TCR beta chain with many counts. The antigen is not known. Library preparation followed earlier protocols using designated TCR primers. TCRdb re-derived calls from the PCR reads in MiXCR, one entry per CDR3 protein. Among approximately 670,000 distinct CDR3 sequences listed, about 20% were seen once. Sorted cells numbering roughly 19,000 to 1,000,000, with 10%, 30% or 50% RNA, yielded the naive CD8 libraries. This sample stems from a study of molecular identifiers for immune sequencing clone quantification. General study results and limits: Shared barcodes on identical TCR molecules could underestimate the sizes of highly expanded clones. Naive cells had under 1% of molecules in clones above 20 RNA copies, effectors over 99%.

The CDR3 sequence is 15 residues long. V lost 3 bases and J lost 2, with 11 bases in between. Source material: naive CD8+ T cells from blood, with Jurkat cell RNA spiked in. As for subset: FACS-sorted CD8+CD4-CCR7+CD45RA+ naive T cells. This receptor was obtained from a human donor in good health. Some libraries in this study had Jurkat cell RNA spiked in. This chain joins TRBV12-3 or TRBV12-4 and TRBJ1-5, with no clear D. This chain's CDR3 is CASSLSGWGNQPQHF. CDR3 bases: TGTGCCAGCAGTTTGTCTGGATGGGGCAATCAGCCCCAGCATTTT.